Described below is a single T cell receptor beta chain sequence and its context. The sample is drawn from a study of blood T cell repertoires in COVID-19. As handled by the study authors: Amplification of reference gene primers was used by the study to estimate nucleated cell counts. The assay was immunoSEQ multiplex PCR, and TCRdb's table has in-frame clones only and misses some. V, J and clone size are those of that table, while D and trimming were read from the DNA. The table lists 200,000 to 250,000 clones, 80% to 90% of them singletons. This TCR was sampled from a woman between 45 and 60 years old with acute COVID-19. Sequenced input: PBMCs or T cells enriched from blood (not recorded which).

The CDR3 DNA follows: TGTGCCAGCAGTTCTGACAGGGGGGCCTACAATGAGCAGTTCTTC. Protein: CASSSDRGAYNEQFF. This sequence joins TRBV6-5 and TRBJ2-1; 9 bases match TRBD1. Losses at the gene ends were 4 bases for V and 2 bases for J; bases not matched to a gene: 3. The germline V gene has CDR1 MNHEY and CDR2 SVGAGI. The CDR3 sequence is 15 residues long.